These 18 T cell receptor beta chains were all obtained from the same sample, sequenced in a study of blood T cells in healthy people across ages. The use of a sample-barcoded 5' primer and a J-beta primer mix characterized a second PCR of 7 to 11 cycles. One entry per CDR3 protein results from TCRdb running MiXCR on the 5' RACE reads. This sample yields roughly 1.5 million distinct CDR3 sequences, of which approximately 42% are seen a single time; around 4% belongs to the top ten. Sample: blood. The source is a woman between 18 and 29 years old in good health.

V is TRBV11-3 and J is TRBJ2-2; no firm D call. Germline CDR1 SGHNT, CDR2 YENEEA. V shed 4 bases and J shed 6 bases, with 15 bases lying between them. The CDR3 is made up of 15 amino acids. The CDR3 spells CASSSTAISAGELFF. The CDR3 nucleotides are TGTGCCAGCAGCTCGACTGCTATCAGCGCCGGGGAGCTGTTTTTT.

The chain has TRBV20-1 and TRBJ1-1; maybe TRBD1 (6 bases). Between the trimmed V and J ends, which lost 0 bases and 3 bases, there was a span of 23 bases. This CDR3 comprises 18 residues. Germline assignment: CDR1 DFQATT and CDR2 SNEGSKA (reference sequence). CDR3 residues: CSARDGGAFRSLDTEAFF. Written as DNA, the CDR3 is TGCAGTGCTAGAGACGGGGGCGCCTTTCGTTCGTTGGACACTGAAGCTTTCTTT.

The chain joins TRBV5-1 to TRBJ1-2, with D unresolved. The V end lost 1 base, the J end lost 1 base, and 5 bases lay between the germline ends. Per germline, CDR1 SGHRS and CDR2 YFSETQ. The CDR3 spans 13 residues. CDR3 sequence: CASSLSHNYGYTF. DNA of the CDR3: TGCGCCAGCAGCTTGTCACATAACTATGGCTACACCTTC.

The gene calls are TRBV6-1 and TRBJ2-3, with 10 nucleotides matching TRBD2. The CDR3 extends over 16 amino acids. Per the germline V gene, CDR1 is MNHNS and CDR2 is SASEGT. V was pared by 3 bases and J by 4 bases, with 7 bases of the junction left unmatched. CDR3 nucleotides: TGTGCCAGCAGTGATAGTAGCGGGAGGCCCCCAGATACGCAGTATTTT. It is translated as CASSDSSGRPPDTQYF.

CDR3 residues: CASSMGRENTEAFF. The DNA for the CDR3 is TGTGCCAGCAGCATGGGACGGGAGAACACTGAAGCTTTCTTT. This rearrangement joins TRBV11-2 to TRBJ1-1; tentatively, D is TRBD1 (5 bases). This CDR3 contains 14 residues. V lost 5 bases and J lost 1, with 11 bases in between. CDR1 is SGHAT, CDR2 FQNNGV, per germline.

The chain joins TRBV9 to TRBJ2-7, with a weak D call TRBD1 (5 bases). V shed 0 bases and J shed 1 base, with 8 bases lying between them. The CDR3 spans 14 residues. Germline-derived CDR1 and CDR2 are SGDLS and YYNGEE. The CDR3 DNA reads TGTGCCAGCAGCGTAGTTGGACATTCCTACGAGCAGTACTTC. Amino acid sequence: CASSVVGHSYEQYF. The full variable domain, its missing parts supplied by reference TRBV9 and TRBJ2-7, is DSGVTQTPKHLITATGQRVTLRCSPRSGDLSVYWYQQSLDQGLQFLIQYYNGEERAKGNILERFSAQQFPDLHSELNLSSLELGDSALYFCASSVVGHSYEQYFGPGTRLTVT.

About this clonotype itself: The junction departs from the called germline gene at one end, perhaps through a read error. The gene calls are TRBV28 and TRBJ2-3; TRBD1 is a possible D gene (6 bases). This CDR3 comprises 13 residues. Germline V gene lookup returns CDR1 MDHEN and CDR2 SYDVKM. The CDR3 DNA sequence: TGTGCCAGCAGTCAGGACAGCACAGATACGCGGTATTTT. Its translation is CASSQDSTDTRYF. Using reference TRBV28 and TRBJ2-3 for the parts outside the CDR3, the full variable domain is DVKVTQSSRYLVKRTGEKVFLECVQDMDHENMFWYRQDPGLGLRLIYFSYDVKMKEKGDIPEGYSVSREKKERFSLILESASTNQTSMYLCASSQDSTDTRYFGPGTRLTVL.

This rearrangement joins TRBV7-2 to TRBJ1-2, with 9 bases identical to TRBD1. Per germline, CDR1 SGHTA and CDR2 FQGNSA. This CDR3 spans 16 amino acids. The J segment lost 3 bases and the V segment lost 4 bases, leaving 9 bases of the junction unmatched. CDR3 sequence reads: CASSSRAGQGHYGYTF. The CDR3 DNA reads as TGTGCCAGCAGCTCTAGAGCGGGACAGGGACACTATGGCTACACCTTC.

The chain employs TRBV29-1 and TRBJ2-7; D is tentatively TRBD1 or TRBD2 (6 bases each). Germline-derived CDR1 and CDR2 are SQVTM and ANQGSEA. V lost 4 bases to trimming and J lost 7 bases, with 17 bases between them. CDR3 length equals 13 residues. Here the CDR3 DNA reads TGCAGCGTTGGAGGGTGGAGGGGGTGGGAGCAGTACTTC. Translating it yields CSVGGWRGWEQYF.

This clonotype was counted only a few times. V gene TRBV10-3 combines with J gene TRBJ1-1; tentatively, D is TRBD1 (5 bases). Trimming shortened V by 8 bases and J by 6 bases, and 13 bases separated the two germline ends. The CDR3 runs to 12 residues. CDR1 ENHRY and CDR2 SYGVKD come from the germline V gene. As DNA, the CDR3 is TGTGCCATCGGAGCGGGGCTCGCTGAAGCTTTCTTT. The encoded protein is CAIGAGLAEAFF.

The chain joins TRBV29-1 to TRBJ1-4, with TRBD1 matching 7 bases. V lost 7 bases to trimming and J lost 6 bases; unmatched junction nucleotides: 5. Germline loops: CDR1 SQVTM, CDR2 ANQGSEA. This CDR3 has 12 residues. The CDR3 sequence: CSATGTDEKLFF. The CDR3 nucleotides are TGCAGCGCGACAGGGACGGATGAAAAACTGTTTTTT. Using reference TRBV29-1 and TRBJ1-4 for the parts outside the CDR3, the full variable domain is SAVISQKPSRDICQRGTSLTIQCQVDSQVTMMFWYRQQPGQSLTLIATANQGSEATYESGFVIDKFPISRPNLTFSTLTVSNMSPEDSSIYLCSATGTDEKLFFGSGTQLSVL.

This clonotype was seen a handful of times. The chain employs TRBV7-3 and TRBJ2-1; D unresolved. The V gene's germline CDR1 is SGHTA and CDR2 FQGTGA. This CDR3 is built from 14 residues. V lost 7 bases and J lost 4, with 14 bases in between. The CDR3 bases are TGTGCCAGCACTCCCCTGTGGACGTACAATGAGCAGTTCTTC. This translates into CASTPLWTYNEQFF.

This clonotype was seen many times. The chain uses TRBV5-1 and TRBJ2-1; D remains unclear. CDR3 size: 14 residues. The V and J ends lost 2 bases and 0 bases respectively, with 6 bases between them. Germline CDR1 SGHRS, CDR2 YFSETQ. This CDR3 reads CASSLMSSYNEQFF. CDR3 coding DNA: TGCGCCAGCAGCTTAATGAGCTCCTACAATGAGCAGTTCTTC. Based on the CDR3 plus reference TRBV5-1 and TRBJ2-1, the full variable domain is KAGVTQTPRYLIKTRGQQVTLSCSPISGHRSVSWYQQTPGQGLQFLFEYFSETQRNKGNFPGRFSGRQFSNSRSEMNVSTLELGDSALYLCASSLMSSYNEQFFGPGTRLTVL.

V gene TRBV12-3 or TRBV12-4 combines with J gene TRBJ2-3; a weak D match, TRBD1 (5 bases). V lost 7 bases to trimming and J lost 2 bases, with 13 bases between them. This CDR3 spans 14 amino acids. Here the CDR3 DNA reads TGTGCCAGCACCCGTGCCAGGGTCACAGATACGCAGTATTTT. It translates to CASTRARVTDTQYF.

This CDR3 reads CSASSAETYNEQFF. CDR3 bases: TGCAGTGCTAGTTCAGCGGAGACCTACAATGAGCAGTTCTTC. V usage is TRBV20-1 and J usage is TRBJ2-1; TRBD2 might be the D (5 bases). Trimming shortened V by 3 bases and J by 2 bases, and 11 bases separated the two germline ends. Germline V gene data show CDR1 as DFQATT and CDR2 as SNEGSKA (reference sequence). The CDR3 contains 14 residues.

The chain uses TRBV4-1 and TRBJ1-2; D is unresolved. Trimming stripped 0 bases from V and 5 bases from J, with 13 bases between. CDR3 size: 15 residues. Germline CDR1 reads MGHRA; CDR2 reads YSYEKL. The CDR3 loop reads CASSQDPGVDYGYTF. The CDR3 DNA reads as TGCGCCAGCAGCCAAGACCCCGGGGTGGATTATGGCTACACCTTC.

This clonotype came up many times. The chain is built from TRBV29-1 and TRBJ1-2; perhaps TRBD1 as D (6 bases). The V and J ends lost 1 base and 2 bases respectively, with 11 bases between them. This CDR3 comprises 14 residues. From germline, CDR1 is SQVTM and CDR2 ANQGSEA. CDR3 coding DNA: TGCAGCGTTGAAGTCGGGCAGGGGAACTATGGCTACACCTTC. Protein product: CSVEVGQGNYGYTF.

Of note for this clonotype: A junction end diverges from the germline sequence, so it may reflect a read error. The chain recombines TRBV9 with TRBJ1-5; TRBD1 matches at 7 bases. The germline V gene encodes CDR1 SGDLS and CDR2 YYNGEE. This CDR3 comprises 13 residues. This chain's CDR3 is CASSETGNRPQHF. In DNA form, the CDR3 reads TGTGCCAGCAGCGAGACAGGGAATCGGCCCCAGCATTTT.